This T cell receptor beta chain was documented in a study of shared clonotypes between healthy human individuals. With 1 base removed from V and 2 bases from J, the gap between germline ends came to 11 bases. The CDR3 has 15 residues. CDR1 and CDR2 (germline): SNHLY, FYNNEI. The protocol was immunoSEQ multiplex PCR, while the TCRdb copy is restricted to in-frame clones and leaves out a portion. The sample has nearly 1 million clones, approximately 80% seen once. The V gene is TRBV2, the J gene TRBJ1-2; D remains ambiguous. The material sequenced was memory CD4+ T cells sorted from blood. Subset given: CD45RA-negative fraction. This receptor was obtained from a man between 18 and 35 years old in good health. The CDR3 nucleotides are TGTGCCAGCAGTGAAGGAGGGTGGGGAAACTATGGCTACACCTTC. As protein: CASSEGGWGNYGYTF.